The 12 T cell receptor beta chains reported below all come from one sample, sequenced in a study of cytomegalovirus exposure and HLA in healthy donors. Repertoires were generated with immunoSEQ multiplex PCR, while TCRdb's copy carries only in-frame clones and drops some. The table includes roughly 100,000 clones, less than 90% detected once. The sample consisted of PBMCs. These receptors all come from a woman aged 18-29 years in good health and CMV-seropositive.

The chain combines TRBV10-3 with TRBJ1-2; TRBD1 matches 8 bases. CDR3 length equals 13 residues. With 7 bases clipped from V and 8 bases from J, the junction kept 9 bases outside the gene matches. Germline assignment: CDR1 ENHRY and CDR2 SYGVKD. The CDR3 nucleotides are TGTGCCATCAATCCAGACAGGGGATTCGGCTACACCTTC. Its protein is CAINPDRGFGYTF.

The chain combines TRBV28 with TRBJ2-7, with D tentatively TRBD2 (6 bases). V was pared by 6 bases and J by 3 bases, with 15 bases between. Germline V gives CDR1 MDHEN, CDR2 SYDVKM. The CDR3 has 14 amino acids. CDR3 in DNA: TGTGCCAGCAGCCCACTATGGGGGGTCTACGAGCAGTACTTC. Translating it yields CASSPLWGVYEQYF. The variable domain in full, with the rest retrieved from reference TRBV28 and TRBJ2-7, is DVKVTQSSRYLVKRTGEKVFLECVQDMDHENMFWYRQDPGLGLRLIYFSYDVKMKEKGDIPEGYSVSREKKERFSLILESASTNQTSMYLCASSPLWGVYEQYFGPGTRLTVT.

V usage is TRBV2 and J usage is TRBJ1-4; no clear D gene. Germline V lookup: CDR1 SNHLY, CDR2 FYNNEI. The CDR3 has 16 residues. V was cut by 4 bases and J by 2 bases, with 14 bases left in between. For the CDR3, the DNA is TGTGCCAGCAGTGTAAAACCAATTGCGACTAATGAAAAACTGTTTTTT. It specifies CASSVKPIATNEKLFF.

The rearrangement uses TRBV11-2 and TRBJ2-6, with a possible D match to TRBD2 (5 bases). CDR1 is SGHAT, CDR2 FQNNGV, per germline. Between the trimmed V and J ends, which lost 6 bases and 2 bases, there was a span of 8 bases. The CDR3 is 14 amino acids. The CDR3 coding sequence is TGTGCCAGCAGGAGGGTCACTGGGGCCAACGTCCTGACTTTC. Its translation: CASRRVTGANVLTF.

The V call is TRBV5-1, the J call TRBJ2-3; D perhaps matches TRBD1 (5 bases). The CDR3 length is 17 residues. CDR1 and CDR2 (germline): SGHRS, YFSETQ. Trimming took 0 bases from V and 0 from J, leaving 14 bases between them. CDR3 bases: TGCGCCAGCAGCTTGGGACAGAACACCGCTAGCACAGATACGCAGTATTTT. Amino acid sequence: CASSLGQNTASTDTQYF. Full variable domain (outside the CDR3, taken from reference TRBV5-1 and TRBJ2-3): KAGVTQTPRYLIKTRGQQVTLSCSPISGHRSVSWYQQTPGQGLQFLFEYFSETQRNKGNFPGRFSGRQFSNSRSEMNVSTLELGDSALYLCASSLGQNTASTDTQYFGPGTRLTVL.

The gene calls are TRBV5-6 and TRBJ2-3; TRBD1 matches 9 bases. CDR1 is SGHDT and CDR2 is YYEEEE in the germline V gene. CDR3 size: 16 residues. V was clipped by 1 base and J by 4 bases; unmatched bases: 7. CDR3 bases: TGTGCCAGCAGCTTGAGTATACAGGGGGCGGCAGATACGCAGTATTTT. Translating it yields CASSLSIQGAADTQYF.

CDR3 DNA: TGTGCCACCATACTTACGGGCGGGGGGGCCAACGTCCTGACTTTC. Translation: CATILTGGGANVLTF. The chain recombines TRBV15 with TRBJ2-6, with D perhaps matching TRBD2 (5 bases). Trimming left V 7 bases short and J 4 bases short, with 14 bases between. Germline CDR1 reads LNHNV; CDR2 reads YYDKDF (reference sequence). The CDR3 runs 15 residues.

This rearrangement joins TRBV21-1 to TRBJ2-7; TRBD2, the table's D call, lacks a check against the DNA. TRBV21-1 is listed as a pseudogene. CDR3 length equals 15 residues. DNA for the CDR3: TGTGCCAGCAGCAAAGCCCGGCGGGGGGCGGGGGAGCAGTACGTC. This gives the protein CASSKARRGAGEQYV.

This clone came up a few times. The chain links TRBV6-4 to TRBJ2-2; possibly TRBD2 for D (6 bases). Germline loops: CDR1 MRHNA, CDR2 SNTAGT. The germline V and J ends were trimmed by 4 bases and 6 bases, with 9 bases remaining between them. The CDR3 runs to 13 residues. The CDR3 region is CASSAGSAGELFF. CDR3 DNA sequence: TGTGCCAGCAGTGCCGGGAGCGCCGGGGAGCTGTTTTTT.

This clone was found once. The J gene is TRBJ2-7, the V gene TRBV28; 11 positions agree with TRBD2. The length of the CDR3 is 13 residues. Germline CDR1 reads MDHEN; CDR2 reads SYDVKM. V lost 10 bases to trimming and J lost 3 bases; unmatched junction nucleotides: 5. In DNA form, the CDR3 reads TGTGCCACCCGACTAGCGGGACGCTACGAGCAGTACTTC. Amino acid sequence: CATRLAGRYEQYF.

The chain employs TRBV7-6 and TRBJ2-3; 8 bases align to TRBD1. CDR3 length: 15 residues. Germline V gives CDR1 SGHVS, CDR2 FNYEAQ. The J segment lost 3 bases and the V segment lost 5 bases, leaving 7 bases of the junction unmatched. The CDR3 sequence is CASSGDRRGTDTQYF. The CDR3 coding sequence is TGTGCCAGCAGCGGGGACAGGAGGGGGACAGATACGCAGTATTTT. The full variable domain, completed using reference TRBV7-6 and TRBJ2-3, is GAGVSQSPRYKVTKRGQDVALRCDPISGHVSLYWYRQALGQGPEFLTYFNYEAQQDKSGLPNDRFSAERPEGSISTLTIQRTEQRDSAMYRCASSGDRRGTDTQYFGPGTRLTVL.

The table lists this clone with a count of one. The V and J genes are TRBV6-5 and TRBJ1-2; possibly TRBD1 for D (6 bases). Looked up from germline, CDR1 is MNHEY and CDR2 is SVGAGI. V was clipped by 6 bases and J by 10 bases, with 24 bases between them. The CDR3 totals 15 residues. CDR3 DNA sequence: TGTGCCAGCAGCCTACTGGGAGCAGGGGACGGTCACTACACCTTC. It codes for CASSLLGAGDGHYTF.